The present entry profiles one TCR beta chain with its context. What it binds is unknown. PCR involved 60 Vbeta and 13 Jbeta primers. In the study's own analysis: Roughly 11 million shared chains were among the roughly 80 million unique TCR beta chains that a later analysis counted. Produced via immunoSEQ multiplex PCR; TCRdb's table is partial and in-frame only. V, J and clone size are those of that table, while D and trimming were read from the DNA. The top ten hold 12% of the sample, which has tens of thousands of clones, approximately 75% seen once. The CDR3 length is 15 residues. Trimming removed 4 bases from V and 2 bases from J; junction bases left unmatched: 4. Germline V lookup: CDR1 SGDLS, CDR2 YYNGEE. This sample was taken from a study of cytomegalovirus exposure and HLA in healthy donors. Despite likely unrecorded immune exposures, the donors were nominally healthy at the time of sampling.

General study findings and limits: In an earlier analysis, most TCR beta V segments were productive about 87% or about 30% of the time. Association of some 18,000 TCR beta sequences with HLA alleles was found at 0.05 false discovery rate in a later analysis.

Sequencing was performed on PBMCs. This rearrangement joins TRBV9 to TRBJ1-4; 8 nucleotides align to TRBD1. The TCR sequence derives from a woman aged 40-49 years in good health and CMV-seropositive. CDR3 in amino acids: CASSPRTGTNEKLFF. CDR3 nucleotide sequence: TGTGCCAGCAGCCCCCGGACAGGGACTAATGAAAAACTGTTTTTT.